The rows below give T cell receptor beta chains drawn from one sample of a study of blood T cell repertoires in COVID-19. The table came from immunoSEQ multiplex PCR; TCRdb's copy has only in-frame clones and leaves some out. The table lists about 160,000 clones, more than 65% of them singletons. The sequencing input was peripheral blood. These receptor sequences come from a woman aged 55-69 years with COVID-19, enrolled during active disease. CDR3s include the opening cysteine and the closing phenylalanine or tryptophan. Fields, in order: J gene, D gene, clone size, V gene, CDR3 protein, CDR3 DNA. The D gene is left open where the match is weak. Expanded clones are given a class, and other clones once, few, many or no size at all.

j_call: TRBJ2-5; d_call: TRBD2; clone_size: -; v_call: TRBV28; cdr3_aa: CASSRLAGGRETQYF; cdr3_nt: TGTGCCAGCAGTAGACTAGCGGGAGGTAGGGAGACCCAGTACTTC
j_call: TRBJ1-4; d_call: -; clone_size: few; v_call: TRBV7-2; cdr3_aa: CASSLLARGEKLFF; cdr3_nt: TGTGCCAGCAGCTTATTGGCACGGGGTGAAAAACTGTTTTTT
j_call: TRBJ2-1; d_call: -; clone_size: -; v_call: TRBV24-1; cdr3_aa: CATSDLQQGSGEQFF; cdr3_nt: TGTGCCACCAGTGATTTGCAACAGGGTTCCGGTGAGCAGTTCTTC
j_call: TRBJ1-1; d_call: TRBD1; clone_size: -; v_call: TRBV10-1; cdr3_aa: CAETGGNTEAFF; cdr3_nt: TGCGCCGAGACAGGGGGGAACACTGAAGCTTTCTTT
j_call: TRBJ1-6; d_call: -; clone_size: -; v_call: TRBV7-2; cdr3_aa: CASSLQPGLMNSPLHF; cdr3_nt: TGTGCCAGCAGCTTACAGCCGGGACTGATGAATTCACCCCTCCACTTT
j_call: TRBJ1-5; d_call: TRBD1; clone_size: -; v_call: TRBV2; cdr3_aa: CASRKGQGLNNQPQHF; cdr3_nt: TGTGCCAGCAGGAAGGGACAGGGGCTTAATAATCAGCCCCAGCATTTT
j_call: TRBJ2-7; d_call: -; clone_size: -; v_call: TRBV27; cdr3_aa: CASNKFQAGHEQYF; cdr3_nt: TGTGCCAGCAACAAGTTCCAGGCGGGACACGAGCAGTACTTC
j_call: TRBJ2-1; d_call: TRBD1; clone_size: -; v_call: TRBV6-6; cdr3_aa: CASSYSGQGEQFF; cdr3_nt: TGTGCCAGCAGTTACTCCGGACAGGGTGAGCAGTTCTTC
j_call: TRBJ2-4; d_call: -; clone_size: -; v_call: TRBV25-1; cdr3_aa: CASSEYLAKNIQYF; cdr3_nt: TGTGCCAGCAGTGAATACTTAGCCAAAAACATTCAGTACTTC
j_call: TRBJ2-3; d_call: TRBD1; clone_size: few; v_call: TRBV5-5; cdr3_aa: CASSQGTVETDTQYF; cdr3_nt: TGTGCCAGCAGCCAGGGGACAGTTGAGACAGATACGCAGTATTTT
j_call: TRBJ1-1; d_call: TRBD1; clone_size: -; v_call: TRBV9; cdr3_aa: CASSEKQGRITEAFF; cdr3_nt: TGTGCCAGCAGCGAAAAACAGGGGAGGATCACTGAAGCTTTCTTT
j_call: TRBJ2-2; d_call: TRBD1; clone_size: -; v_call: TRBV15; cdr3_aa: CATSPGQMNTGELFF; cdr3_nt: TGTGCCACCAGCCCGGGACAGATGAACACCGGGGAGCTGTTTTTT
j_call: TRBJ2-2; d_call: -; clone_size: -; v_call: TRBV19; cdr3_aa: CASSILGAPGELFF; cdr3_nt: TGTGCCAGTAGTATTCTAGGGGCCCCCGGGGAGCTGTTTTTT
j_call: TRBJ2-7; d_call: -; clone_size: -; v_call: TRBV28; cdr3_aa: CASSASGDHSYEQYF; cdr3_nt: TGTGCCAGCAGTGCATCAGGGGACCATTCCTACGAGCAGTACTTC
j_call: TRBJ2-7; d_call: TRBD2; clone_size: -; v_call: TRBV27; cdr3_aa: CASSLSFARPGLAVPTSSYEQYF; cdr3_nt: TGTGCCAGCAGTTTATCTTTCGCCCGCCCGGGACTAGCGGTCCCCACCTCCTCCTACGAGCAGTACTTC
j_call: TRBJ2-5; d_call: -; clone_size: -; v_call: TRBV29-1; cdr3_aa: CSVEGRRALSQETQYF; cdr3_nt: TGCAGCGTTGAAGGACGGCGGGCCCTGTCCCAAGAGACCCAGTACTTC
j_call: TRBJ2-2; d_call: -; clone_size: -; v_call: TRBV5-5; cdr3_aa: CASSPPRSGELFF; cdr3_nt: TGTGCCAGCAGCCCGCCGAGGTCCGGGGAGCTGTTTTTT
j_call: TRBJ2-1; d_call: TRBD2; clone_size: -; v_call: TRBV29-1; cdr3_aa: CSVVAGGNEQFF; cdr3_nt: TGCAGCGTTGTCGCGGGAGGCAATGAGCAGTTCTTC
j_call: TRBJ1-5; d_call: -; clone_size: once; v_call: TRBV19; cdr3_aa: CATSGSNQPQHF; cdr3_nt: TGTGCCACATCAGGTAGCAATCAGCCCCAGCATTTT
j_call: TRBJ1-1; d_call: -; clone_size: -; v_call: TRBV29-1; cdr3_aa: CSVGRRDTEAFF; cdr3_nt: TGCAGCGTTGGTCGCAGGGACACTGAAGCTTTCTTT
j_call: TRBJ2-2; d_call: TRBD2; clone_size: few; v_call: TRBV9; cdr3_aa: CASSVGAGEVGELFF; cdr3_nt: TGTGCCAGCAGCGTCGGGGCGGGGGAGGTCGGGGAGCTGTTTTTT
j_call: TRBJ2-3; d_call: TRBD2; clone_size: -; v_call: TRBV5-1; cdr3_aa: CASSLVTSGGPRAQYF; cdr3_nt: TGCGCCAGCAGCTTGGTGACTAGCGGGGGCCCGAGGGCGCAGTATTTT
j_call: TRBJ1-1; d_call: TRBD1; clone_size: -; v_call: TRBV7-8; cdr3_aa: CASSPGQQAFF; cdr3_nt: TGTGCCAGCAGCCCGGGACAGCAGGCTTTCTTT
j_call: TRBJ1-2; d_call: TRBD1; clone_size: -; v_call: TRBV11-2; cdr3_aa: CASSLTGTGYGYTF; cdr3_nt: TGTGCCAGCAGCCTGACCGGGACAGGATATGGCTACACCTTC
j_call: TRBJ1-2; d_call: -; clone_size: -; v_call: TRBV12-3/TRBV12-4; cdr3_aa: CASSLGPILGYTF; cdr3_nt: TGTGCCAGCAGTTTGGGCCCGATCCTGGGCTACACCTTC
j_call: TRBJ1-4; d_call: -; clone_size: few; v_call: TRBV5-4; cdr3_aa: CASSSQQGLGEKLFF; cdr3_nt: TGTGCCAGCAGCTCGCAACAGGGACTAGGAGAAAAACTGTTTTTT
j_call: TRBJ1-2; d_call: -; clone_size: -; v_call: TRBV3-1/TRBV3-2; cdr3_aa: CASSPLGGTNYGYTF; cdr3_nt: TGTGCCAGCAGTCCTCTAGGAGGCACTAACTATGGCTACACCTTC
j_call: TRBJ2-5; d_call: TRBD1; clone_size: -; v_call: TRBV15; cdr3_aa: CATSRAKLTGGGGETQYF; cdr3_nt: TGTGCCACCAGCAGAGCGAAACTAACAGGGGGCGGGGGAGAGACCCAGTACTTC
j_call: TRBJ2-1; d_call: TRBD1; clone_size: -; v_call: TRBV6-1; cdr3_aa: CASSEMTGPYNEQFF; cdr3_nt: TGTGCCAGCAGTGAGATGACAGGGCCTTACAATGAGCAGTTCTTC
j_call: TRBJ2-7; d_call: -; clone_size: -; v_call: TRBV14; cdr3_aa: CASSQGAGKTGGSYEQYF; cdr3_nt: TGTGCCAGCAGCCAAGGAGCGGGCAAAACAGGCGGTTCCTACGAGCAGTACTTC
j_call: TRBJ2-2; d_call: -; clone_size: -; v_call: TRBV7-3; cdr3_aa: CASSQYPESNTGELFF; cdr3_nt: TGTGCCAGCAGCCAATACCCAGAATCGAACACCGGGGAGCTGTTTTTT
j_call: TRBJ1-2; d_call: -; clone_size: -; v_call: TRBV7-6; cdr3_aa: CASSLQGLSGYTF; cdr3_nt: TGTGCCAGCAGCTTACAGGGTTTGAGTGGCTACACCTTC
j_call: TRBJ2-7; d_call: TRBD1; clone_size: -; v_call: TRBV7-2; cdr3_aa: CASSLRTGNYEQYF; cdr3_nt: TGTGCCAGCAGCTTACGGACAGGGAACTACGAGCAGTACTTC
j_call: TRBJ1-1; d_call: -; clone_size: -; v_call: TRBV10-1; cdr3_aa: CASSRTVDTEAFF; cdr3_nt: TGCGCCAGCAGTAGGACAGTTGACACTGAAGCTTTCTTT
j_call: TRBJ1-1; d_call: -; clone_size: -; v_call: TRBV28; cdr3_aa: CASSFRTEAFF; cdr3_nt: TGTGCCAGCAGTTTTCGCACTGAAGCTTTCTTT
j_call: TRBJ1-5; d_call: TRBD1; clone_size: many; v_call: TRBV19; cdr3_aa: CASSILTGGAQPQHF; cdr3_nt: TGTGCCAGTAGTATACTAACAGGGGGCGCGCAGCCCCAGCATTTT
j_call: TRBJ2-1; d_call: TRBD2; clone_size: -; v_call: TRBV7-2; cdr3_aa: CASSLVPASGSHNEQFF; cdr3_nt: TGTGCCAGCAGCTTAGTACCCGCTAGCGGGAGCCACAATGAGCAGTTCTTC
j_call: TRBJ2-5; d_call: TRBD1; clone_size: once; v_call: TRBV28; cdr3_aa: CASSLGTGLKTQYF; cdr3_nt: TGTGCCAGCAGCCTCGGGACAGGGCTGAAGACCCAGTACTTC
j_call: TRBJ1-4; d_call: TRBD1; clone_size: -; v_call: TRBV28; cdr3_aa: CASSGTGTGVEKLFF; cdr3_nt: TGTGCCAGCAGTGGTACCGGGACAGGGGTTGAAAAACTGTTTTTT
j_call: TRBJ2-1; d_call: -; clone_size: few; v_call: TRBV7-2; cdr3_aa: CASSGYGASVHEQFF; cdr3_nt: TGTGCCAGCAGCGGATACGGGGCTAGCGTCCATGAGCAGTTCTTC
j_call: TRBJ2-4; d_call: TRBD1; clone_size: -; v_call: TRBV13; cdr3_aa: CASSPAPGQGAKNIQYF; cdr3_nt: TGTGCCAGCAGCCCTGCGCCGGGACAGGGTGCCAAAAACATTCAGTACTTC
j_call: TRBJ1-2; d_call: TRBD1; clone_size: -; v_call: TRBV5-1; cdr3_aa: CASSLGQGVSAESGYTF; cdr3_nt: TGCGCCAGCAGCTTGGGACAGGGGGTTTCAGCGGAAAGTGGCTACACCTTC
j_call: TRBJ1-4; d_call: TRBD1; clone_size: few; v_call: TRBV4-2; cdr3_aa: CASSQGQGFNEKLFF; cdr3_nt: TGTGCCAGCAGCCAAGGACAGGGATTTAATGAAAAACTGTTTTTT
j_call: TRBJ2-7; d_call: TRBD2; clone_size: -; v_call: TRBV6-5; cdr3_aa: CASSQTSGPYEQYF; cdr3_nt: TGTGCCAGCAGTCAGACTAGCGGCCCCTACGAGCAGTACTTC
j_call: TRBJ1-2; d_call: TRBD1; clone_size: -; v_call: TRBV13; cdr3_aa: CASTKNRGSYYGYTF; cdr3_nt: TGTGCCAGCACCAAGAACAGGGGTTCTTACTATGGCTACACCTTC
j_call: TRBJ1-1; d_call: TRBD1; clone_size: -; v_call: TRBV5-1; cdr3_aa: CASSFRTGQNTEAFF; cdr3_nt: TGCGCCAGCAGCTTCAGGACAGGACAGAACACTGAAGCTTTCTTT
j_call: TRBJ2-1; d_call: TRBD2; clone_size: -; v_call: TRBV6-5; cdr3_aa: CASRGPAGTNEQFF; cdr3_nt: TGTGCCAGCAGAGGGCCAGCGGGGACCAATGAGCAGTTCTTC
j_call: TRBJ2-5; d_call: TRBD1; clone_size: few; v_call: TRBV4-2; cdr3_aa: CASSLDPQGPETQYF; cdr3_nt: TGTGCCAGCAGCCTCGACCCACAGGGGCCTGAGACCCAGTACTTC
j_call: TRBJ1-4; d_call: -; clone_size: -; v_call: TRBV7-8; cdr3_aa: CASSLFTTNEKLFF; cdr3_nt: TGTGCCAGCAGCTTATTTACAACTAATGAAAAACTGTTTTTT
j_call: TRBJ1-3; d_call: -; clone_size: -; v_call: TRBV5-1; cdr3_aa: CASSLVASSSGNTIYF; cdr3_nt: TGCGCCAGCAGCTTGGTAGCGTCGAGCTCTGGAAACACCATATATTTT
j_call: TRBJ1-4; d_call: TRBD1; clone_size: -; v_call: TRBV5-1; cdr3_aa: CASSLPGQGHEKLFF; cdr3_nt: TGCGCCAGCAGCCTACCGGGACAGGGCCATGAAAAACTGTTTTTT
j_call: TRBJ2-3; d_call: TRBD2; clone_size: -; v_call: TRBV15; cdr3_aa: CATSRLAGTVDTQYF; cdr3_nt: TGTGCCACCAGCCGCCTAGCGGGAACGGTGGATACGCAGTATTTT
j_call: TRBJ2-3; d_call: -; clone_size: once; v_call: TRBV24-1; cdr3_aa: CATSDRQALLTDTQYF; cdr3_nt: TGTGCCACCAGTGATCGACAGGCTCTTCTTACAGATACGCAGTATTTT
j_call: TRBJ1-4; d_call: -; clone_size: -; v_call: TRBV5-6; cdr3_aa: CASSLSGARTNEKLFF; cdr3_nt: TGTGCCAGCAGCTTGAGCGGAGCCCGAACTAATGAAAAACTGTTTTTT
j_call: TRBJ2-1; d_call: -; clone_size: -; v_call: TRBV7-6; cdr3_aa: CASSFRDTGYNEQFF; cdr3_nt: TGTGCCAGCAGCTTCCGGGACACCGGTTACAATGAGCAGTTCTTC
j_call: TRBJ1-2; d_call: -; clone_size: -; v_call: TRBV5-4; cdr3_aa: CASSDRGGYYGYTF; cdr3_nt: TGTGCCAGCAGCGACCGCGGGGGGTACTATGGCTACACCTTC
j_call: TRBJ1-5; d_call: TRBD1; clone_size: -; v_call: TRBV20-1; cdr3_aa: CSASLTGGTNSNQPQHF; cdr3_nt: TGCAGTGCTAGTCTGACAGGGGGAACTAATAGCAATCAGCCCCAGCATTTT
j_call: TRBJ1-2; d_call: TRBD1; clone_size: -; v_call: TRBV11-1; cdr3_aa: CASSRTGGGGYTF; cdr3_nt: TGTGCCAGCAGCCGGACAGGGGGCGGAGGCTACACCTTC
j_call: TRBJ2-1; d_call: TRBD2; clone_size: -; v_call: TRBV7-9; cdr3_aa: CASWGGDHYNEQFF; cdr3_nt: TGTGCCAGCTGGGGGGGGGACCACTACAATGAGCAGTTCTTC
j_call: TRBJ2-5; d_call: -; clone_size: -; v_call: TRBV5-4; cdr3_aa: CASSGGGRETQYF; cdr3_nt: TGTGCCAGCAGCGGAGGGGGCAGGGAGACCCAGTACTTC